This T cell receptor beta chain was recovered during a study of beta chain features in type 1 diabetes. Expressed TCRB transcripts got sequenced, as all isolated RNA was reverse transcribed. Method: immunoSEQ multiplex PCR; TCRdb's copy keeps in-frame clones and lacks some. The sample has about 160,000 clones; about 8.1% are singletons. Germline V CDR1 and CDR2: MNHEY, SVGAGI. The CDR3 has 14 residues. Between the trimmed V and J ends, which lost 5 bases and 6 bases, there was a span of 16 bases. Notes on the study in general: Across all four CD4+ subsets, people with type 1 diabetes showed modestly shorter TCRB CDR3s.

This clone was counted between two and nine times. The antigen is undetermined. Source material: central memory CD4+ T cells from blood. V is TRBV6-5 and J is TRBJ1-2; D perhaps matches TRBD1 (5 bases). The TCR was taken from a woman in her late teens or twenties with type 1 diabetes. DNA for the CDR3: TGTGCCAGCAGTGAATGGAGCAGGGTTCATGGCTACACCTTC. As protein: CASSEWSRVHGYTF.